The 11 T cell receptor beta chains below come from one sample, sequenced in a study of tumor and adjacent non-tumor tissue in lung cancer. The library came from three nested PCR rounds adapted from ARM-PCR protocols. TCRdb re-derived calls from the multiplex PCR reads in MiXCR, one entry per CDR3 protein. The table shows about 110,000 distinct CDR3 sequences, with around 57% occurring only once. No cell sorting was done before RNA was extracted from the tissue. The normal lung tissue was taken more than 3 cm from the tumor edge. Sequenced material: distant non-tumor lung tissue. The receptors stem from a man in his fifties or sixties with non-small cell lung cancer.

Remarks on this clonotype: A junction end diverges from the germline sequence, so it may reflect a read error. This chain joins TRBV11-2 and TRBJ2-7; D unresolved. CDR3 length: 12 amino acids. Germline CDR1 is SGHAT and CDR2 is FQNNGV. This chain's CDR3 is CASSLGLNEQYF. In DNA form, the CDR3 reads TGTGCCAGCAGCTTAGGGCTGAACGAGCAGTATTTC.

There are a few counts of this clonotype. One base away lies a much larger clone, so this may be a sequencing read error. The chain links TRBV6-6 to TRBJ2-1; 11 bases agree with TRBD2. The CDR3 sequence is 14 residues long. Germline V gene sequence: CDR1 MNHNY, CDR2 SVGAGI (reference sequence). J was trimmed by 6 bases and V by 5 bases; bases with no gene match: 3. CDR3 sequence (DNA): TGTGCCAGCAGTCTGACTAGCGGGATCAATGAGCAGTTCTTC. It encodes CASSLTSGINEQFF.

This clonotype was seen at least ten times. The chain uses TRBV20-1 and TRBJ1-4; possibly TRBD1 for D (5 bases). The CDR3 loop spans 13 amino acids. The germline V gene has CDR1 DFQATT and CDR2 SNEGSKA (reference sequence). Trimming removed 1 base at V and 7 bases at J, with 10 bases between. The CDR3: CSARGGASEKLFF. The CDR3 nucleotides read TGCAGTGCTAGAGGGGGCGCAAGTGAAAAACTGTTTTTT.

This chain links TRBV6-5 with TRBJ1-2, with D possibly matching TRBD1 (6 bases). CDR1 and CDR2 from the germline V gene are MNHEY and SVGAGI. CDR3 length equals 16 residues. V shed 0 bases and J shed 6 bases, with 17 bases lying between them. This CDR3 is CASSYSGTGIFNGYTF. Written as DNA, the CDR3 is TGTGCCAGCAGTTACTCTGGTACAGGGATATTCAATGGCTACACCTTC.

For this clonotype: The junction shows a germline mismatch at one end, possibly a read error. The rearrangement links TRBV4-2 to TRBJ1-6, with D perhaps TRBD1 (5 bases). This CDR3 spans 16 amino acids. The germline CDR1 and CDR2 sequences are LGHNA and YNFKEQ. This chain's CDR3 is CASSQGEAGFDSALYF. The CDR3 nucleotides read TGTGCCAGCAGCCAAGGAGAGGCAGGGTTTGATTCAGCCCTCTACTTT.

Concerning this clonotype itself: A read error may account for a junction end that differs from germline. The genes are TRBV6-6 and TRBJ1-1; 7 bases are a match to TRBD1. CDR1 and CDR2 from the germline V gene are MNHNY and SVGAGI (reference sequence). The CDR3 is made up of 16 amino acids. The CDR3 is CANSYSPRGGWTEAFF. CDR3 DNA sequence: TGTGCCAACAGTTACTCGCCCAGGGGGGGCTGGACTGAAGCTTTCTTT.

This clonotype was recorded a few times. The conserved phenylalanine or tryptophan is not found at the CDR3 terminus, so this likely reflects a read error. The DNA is omitted, as the CDR3 cannot be located on it reliably, and the CDR3 follows TCRdb's listing. The CDR3 sequence: CASSQGYSNQPRHS. The gene calls are TRBV12-3 or TRBV12-4 and TRBJ1-5; the DNA was not used to check the table's D call, TRBD1. The CDR3 sequence runs 14 residues, both termini included.

This clonotype was observed at least ten times. A junction end diverges from the germline sequence, so it may reflect a read error. The chain couples TRBV4-1 to TRBJ2-2; D is undetermined. Per germline, CDR1 MGHRA and CDR2 YSYEKL. There are 15 residues in the CDR3. The CDR3 DNA reads as TGCGCCAGCAGTCAAGGTCCACAGCACACCGGGGAGCTGTTTTTT. Protein product: CASSQGPQHTGELFF.

On this clonotype itself: This CDR3 fails to terminate in the conserved phenylalanine or tryptophan, so it likely reflects a read error. The genes are TRBV29-1 and TRBJ2-1; D is possibly TRBD1 (6 bases). The CDR3 length is 16 residues. The V gene's germline CDR1 is SQVTM and CDR2 ANQGSEA. The DNA of the CDR3 is TGCGGCGCCAACGAGGCCACACAGGGTGGCATGGGTGAGCAGTTCTAC. This encodes CGANEATQGGMGEQFY.

This clonotype has a count of ten or more. CDR3 nucleotide sequence: TGTGCCAGCAGTGATAGTGTAGCATTGCCCCAGCATTTT. This sequence encodes CASSDSVALPQHF. This chain links TRBV6-1 with TRBJ1-5; D not certain. CDR1 and CDR2 (germline): MNHNS, SASEGT. The V end lost 3 bases, the J end lost 9 bases, and 12 bases lay between the germline ends. This CDR3 has 13 amino acids.

This clonotype was found many times. The rearrangement links TRBV12-3 or TRBV12-4 to TRBJ2-2; 8 bases are shared with TRBD2. The CDR3 extends over 15 amino acids. The J segment lost 3 bases and the V segment lost 5 bases, leaving 5 bases of the junction unmatched. The CDR3 region has the DNA TGTGCCAGCAGTCTAAGCGGGAGACACACCGGGGAGCTGTTTTTT. Amino acids: CASSLSGRHTGELFF.